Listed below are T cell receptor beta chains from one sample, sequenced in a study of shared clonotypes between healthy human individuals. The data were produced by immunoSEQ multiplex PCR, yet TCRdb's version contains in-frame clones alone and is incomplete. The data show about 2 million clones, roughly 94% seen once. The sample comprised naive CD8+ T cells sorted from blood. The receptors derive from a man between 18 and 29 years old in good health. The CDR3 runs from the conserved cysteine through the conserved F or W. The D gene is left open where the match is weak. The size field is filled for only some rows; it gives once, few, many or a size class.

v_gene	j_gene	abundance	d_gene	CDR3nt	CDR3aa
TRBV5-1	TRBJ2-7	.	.	TGCGCCAGCGCAGGGAGCTCCTACGAGCAGTACTTC	CASAGSSYEQYF
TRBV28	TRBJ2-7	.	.	TGTGCCAGCAGCTCGACAGGAGGGGGTAGGTACGAGCAGTACTTC	CASSSTGGGRYEQYF
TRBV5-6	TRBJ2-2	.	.	TGTGCCAGCAGCTTTTCAGGAGGGGCAAACACCGGGGAGCTGTTTTTT	CASSFSGGANTGELFF
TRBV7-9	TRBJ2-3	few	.	TGTGCCAGCAGCCCAGGGCGGGCTAGCACAGATACGCAGTATTTT	CASSPGRASTDTQYF
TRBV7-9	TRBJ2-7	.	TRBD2	TGTGCCAGCAGCGACCCACTAGCGGAGAAGGGCGAGCAGTACTTC	CASSDPLAEKGEQYF
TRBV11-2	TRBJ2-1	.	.	TGTGCCAGCAGCTTGGGACGCTTCTCCTACAATGAGCAGTTCTTC	CASSLGRFSYNEQFF
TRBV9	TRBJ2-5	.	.	TGTGCCAGCAGCCCCAGGCGGAGCCAAGAGACCCAGTACTTC	CASSPRRSQETQYF
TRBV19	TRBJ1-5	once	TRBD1	TGTGCCAGTAGACGGGACAGTAGTCAGCCCCAGCATTTT	CASRRDSSQPQHF
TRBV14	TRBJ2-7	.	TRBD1	TGTGCCAGCAGTCTCGGGACAGGGGCCCCCTACGAGCAGTACTTC	CASSLGTGAPYEQYF
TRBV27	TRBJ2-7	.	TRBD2	TGTGCCAGCAGTCCCAGCGGGGCCTACGAGCAGTACTTC	CASSPSGAYEQYF
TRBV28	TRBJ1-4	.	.	TGTGCCAGCAGTTTTCGAGGATGGGGTGAAAAACTGTTTTTT	CASSFRGWGEKLFF
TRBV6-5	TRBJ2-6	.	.	TGTGCCAGCAGATTTAGGGGCTCTGGGGCCAACGTCCTGACTTTC	CASRFRGSGANVLTF
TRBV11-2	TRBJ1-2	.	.	TGTGCCAGCAGCCCCACGGCGGGTAACTATGGCTACACCTTC	CASSPTAGNYGYTF